The 23 T cell receptor beta chains reported below all come from one sample, sequenced in a study of blood T cell repertoires in COVID-19. Generated by immunoSEQ multiplex PCR, the TCRdb table keeps only in-frame clones and is missing some. The table has about 170,000 clones, around 83% seen once. Sequencing was performed on peripheral blood. These receptors were collected from a woman aged 70 to 79 who had recovered from COVID-19.

A few counts support this clone. The CDR3 region is CASRTGGANTGELFF. The CDR3 bases are TGTGCCAGTAGAACGGGCGGGGCAAACACCGGGGAGCTGTTTTTT. The V gene is TRBV19, the J gene TRBJ2-2; TRBD2 is a possible D gene (6 bases). Trimming stripped 6 bases from V and 2 bases from J, with 13 bases between. This CDR3 spans 15 amino acids. The germline CDR1 and CDR2 sequences are LNHDA and SQIVND (reference sequence).

The rearrangement uses TRBV10-3 and TRBJ2-7, with D perhaps matching TRBD1 (5 bases). V was pared by 2 bases and J by 2 bases, with 13 bases between. The CDR3 spans 15 residues. The germline V gene has CDR1 ENHRY and CDR2 SYGVKD. CDR3 nucleotides: TGTGCCATCAGTGAGGGGGCGGTCTCCACCTACGAGCAGTACTTC. The encoded protein is CAISEGAVSTYEQYF.

The J gene is TRBJ2-7, the V gene TRBV7-2; the D gene is possibly TRBD2 (7 bases). The V and J ends lost 3 bases and 4 bases respectively, with 19 bases between them. The germline V gene has CDR1 SGHTA and CDR2 FQGNSA. CDR3 size: 16 residues. The CDR3 bases are TGTGCCAGCAGCTTTATGGGGGGGGGCCTAGGGTACGAGCAGTACTTC. Translation: CASSFMGGGLGYEQYF.

The gene calls are TRBV5-1 and TRBJ2-2; the match to TRBD2 covers 8 bases. Unmatched junction bases numbered 12, after V lost 7 bases and J lost 4 bases. CDR1 and CDR2 (germline): SGHRS, YFSETQ. This CDR3 has 16 residues. CDR3 protein: CASQRDPSGSTGELFF. The CDR3 DNA is TGCGCCAGCCAGCGGGACCCAAGCGGGAGCACCGGGGAGCTGTTTTTT.

This chain uses TRBV30 with TRBJ2-7, with a weak D call TRBD2 (7 bases). CDR3 length: 14 amino acids. Trimming removed 3 bases from V and 6 bases from J, with 18 bases in between. CDR1 is GTSNPN, CDR2 SVGIG, per germline (reference sequence). The DNA for the CDR3 is TGTGCCTGGAGGGTGATTGGGGGGGCGCGCGAGCAGTACTTC. Translation gives CAWRVIGGAREQYF.

This clone was observed a single time. The chain carries TRBV7-8 and TRBJ1-2, with 9 bases fitting TRBD1. The CDR3 length is 15 residues. V trimming: 1 base; J trimming: 2 bases; junction bases outside the gene matches: 2. Germline values: CDR1 SGHVS, CDR2 FQNEAQ. CDR3: CASSLVGTGNYGYTF. CDR3 DNA sequence: TGTGCCAGCAGCTTAGTGGGGACAGGGAACTATGGCTACACCTTC.

V is TRBV5-1 and J is TRBJ2-3, with 9 bases that match TRBD1. This CDR3 is 18 amino acids long. The J segment lost 2 bases and the V segment lost 0 bases, leaving 10 bases of the junction unmatched. Germline V lookup: CDR1 SGHRS, CDR2 YFSETQ. The CDR3 coding sequence is TGCGCCAGCAGCTTGGAAGGGACAGGGAGGGACCACACAGATACGCAGTATTTT. Encoded protein: CASSLEGTGRDHTDTQYF.

The chain employs TRBV3-1 (or the pseudogene TRBV3-2) and TRBJ1-1; 8 bases agree with TRBD1. V shed 5 bases and J 0 bases; nucleotides not matched to a gene: 5. CDR1 is LGHDT, CDR2 YNNKEL, per germline (reference sequence). This CDR3 spans 15 amino acids. This CDR3 is CASSSGDRMNTEAFF. CDR3 bases: TGTGCCAGCAGCTCCGGGGACAGGATGAACACTGAAGCTTTCTTT.

V usage is TRBV30 and J usage is TRBJ2-5, with 7 bases fitting TRBD2. Per the germline V gene, CDR1 is GTSNPN and CDR2 is SVGIG (reference sequence). Trimming cost V 3 bases and J 5 bases; bases outside gene matches: 6. The CDR3 loop spans 13 amino acids. The CDR3 DNA reads as TGTGCCTGGAGCTCAGCGGGGTGGGAGACCCAGTACTTC. This codes for CAWSSAGWETQYF.

The chain carries TRBV6-5 and TRBJ2-3, with TRBD1 matching 7 bases. This CDR3 is built from 14 residues. The trim removed 6 bases at V and 0 bases at J, leaving 3 bases unmatched. Germline CDR1 is MNHEY and CDR2 is SVGAGI. The DNA for the CDR3 is TGTGCCAGCAGCAGGGACAGTAGCACAGATACGCAGTATTTT. This encodes CASSRDSSTDTQYF.

The sample holds a few counts of this clone. This chain links TRBV7-9 with TRBJ1-2; no firm D call. Looked up from germline, CDR1 is SEHNR and CDR2 is FQNEAQ (reference sequence). V was shortened by 5 bases and J by 2 bases, with 3 bases between the two germline ends. The CDR3 is made up of 11 amino acids. The CDR3 spells CASSGNYGYTF. CDR3 sequence (DNA): TGTGCCAGCAGCGGCAACTATGGCTACACCTTC. The whole variable domain, remainder taken from reference TRBV7-9 and TRBJ1-2, is DTGVSQNPRHKITKRGQNVTFRCDPISEHNRLYWYRQTLGQGPEFLTYFQNEAQLEKSRLLSDRFSAERPKGSFSTLEIQRTEQGDSAMYLCASSGNYGYTFGSGTRLTVV.

The chain recombines TRBV20-1 with TRBJ1-2; the D gene is possibly TRBD1 (5 bases). Trimming removed 7 bases from V and 4 bases from J, with 10 bases in between. Germline V gene sequence: CDR1 DFQATT, CDR2 SNEGSKA (reference sequence). CDR3 length equals 11 residues. This chain's CDR3 is CSGGGPYGYTF. The CDR3 coding sequence is TGCAGTGGCGGGGGACCCTATGGCTACACCTTC.

This chain joins TRBV19 and TRBJ2-1; TRBD2 might be the D (6 bases). Trimming pared 7 bases from V and 3 bases from J, leaving 13 bases between. CDR3 length: 14 amino acids. Germline V gene sequence: CDR1 LNHDA, CDR2 SQIVND (reference sequence). The CDR3 sequence: CASTGLTGYNEQFF. In DNA, the CDR3 is TGTGCCAGTACGGGACTCACCGGCTACAATGAGCAGTTCTTC. Together with reference TRBV19 and TRBJ2-1, the CDR3 gives the full variable domain: DGGITQSPKYLFRKEGQNVTLSCEQNLNHDAMYWYRQDPGQGLRLIYYSQIVNDFQKGDIAEGYSVSREKKESFPLTVTSAQKNPTAFYLCASTGLTGYNEQFFGPGTRLTVL.

In DNA, the CDR3 is TGTGCCAGCAGCTTAGGAGACAGGAGCAATTCACCCCTCCACTTT. Its protein is CASSLGDRSNSPLHF. The chain recombines TRBV11-2 with TRBJ1-6; tentative D call: TRBD1 (6 bases). V was shortened by 1 base and J by 7 bases, with 11 bases between the two germline ends. The CDR3 is 15 amino acids. CDR1 and CDR2 (germline): SGHAT, FQNNGV.

The CDR3 here is CASSYPRDRGSDEQYF. DNA for the CDR3: TGTGCCAGCAGTTATCCCAGGGACAGGGGTAGCGACGAGCAGTACTTC. The chain recombines TRBV6-6 with TRBJ2-7; 10 positions agree with TRBD1. The CDR3 is 16 amino acids. After removal of 3 bases from V and 5 bases from J, the junction contained 10 bases not matched to a gene. The germline V gene encodes CDR1 MNHNY and CDR2 SVGAGI (reference sequence).

The chain has TRBV19 and TRBJ2-3; perhaps TRBD2 as D (7 bases). V was cut by 5 bases and J by 0 bases, with 21 bases left in between. The CDR3 runs to 18 residues. Germline-derived CDR1 and CDR2 are LNHDA and SQIVND (reference sequence). CDR3: CASSAFLRGAFSTDTQYF. The DNA of the CDR3 is TGTGCCAGTAGTGCGTTCCTCCGGGGGGCCTTCAGCACAGATACGCAGTATTTT.

The rearrangement uses TRBV5-1 and TRBJ1-1; maybe TRBD1 (6 bases). Looked up from germline, CDR1 is SGHRS and CDR2 is YFSETQ. Between the trimmed V and J ends, which lost 0 bases and 5 bases, there was a span of 14 bases. The CDR3 spans 15 residues. CDR3 amino acids: CASSLVAGAGTEAFF. The CDR3 region has the DNA TGCGCCAGCAGCTTGGTTGCAGGGGCTGGGACTGAAGCTTTCTTT.

This clone has only a few counts. The V call is TRBV6-1, the J call TRBJ1-6; D is undetermined. From germline, CDR1 is MNHNS and CDR2 SASEGT. The CDR3 is made up of 14 amino acids. Trimming pared 1 base from V and 13 bases from J, leaving 14 bases between. CDR3 loop: CASSEGGGFYPLHF. The CDR3 nucleotides are TGTGCCAGCAGTGAAGGGGGAGGGTTCTACCCCCTCCACTTT.

V and J are TRBV20-1 and TRBJ2-7, with D possibly being TRBD1 (6 bases). Trimming took 3 bases from V and 12 from J, leaving 9 bases between them. This CDR3 spans 9 amino acids. Germline V CDR1 and CDR2: DFQATT, SNEGSKA (reference sequence). The CDR3 spells CSARTGVYF. The DNA of the CDR3 is TGCAGTGCTAGGACAGGCGTGTACTTC.

V gene TRBV20-1 combines with J gene TRBJ1-1; D not certain. Trimming pared 4 bases from V and 5 bases from J, leaving 8 bases between. Per germline, CDR1 DFQATT and CDR2 SNEGSKA (reference sequence). CDR3 length: 11 amino acids. The CDR3, as DNA: TGCAGTGCTACCGCCGGGACTGAAGCTTTCTTT. It yields the protein CSATAGTEAFF.

The rearrangement joins TRBV5-4 to TRBJ2-2, with 7 bases fitting TRBD2. CDR3 length equals 17 residues. Germline V gene data show CDR1 as SGHNT and CDR2 as YYREEE (reference sequence). Unmatched junction bases numbered 14, after V lost 4 bases and J lost 5 bases. CDR3 DNA sequence: TGTGCCAGCAGCGGGAGACTAGTAAGGGAGGGTACCGGGGAGCTGTTTTTT. Encoded protein: CASSGRLVREGTGELFF. The whole variable domain, remainder taken from reference TRBV5-4 and TRBJ2-2, is ETGVTQSPTHLIKTRGQQVTLRCSSQSGHNTVSWYQQALGQGPQFIFQYYREEENGRGNFPPRFSGLQFPNYSSELNVNALELDDSALYLCASSGRLVREGTGELFFGEGSRLTVL.

The chain uses TRBV29-1 and TRBJ2-4, with a tentative D call TRBD2 (6 bases). V dropped 4 bases and J dropped 0 bases, with 10 bases sitting between them. Germline CDR1 SQVTM, CDR2 ANQGSEA. The CDR3 totals 14 residues. The CDR3 here is CSVGMGGAKNIQYF. The CDR3 DNA reads as TGCAGCGTTGGAATGGGGGGAGCCAAAAACATTCAGTACTTC.

The chain joins TRBV21-1 to TRBJ1-2. TRBV21-1 is termed a pseudogene. The CDR3 has 15 amino acids. CDR3 in DNA: TGTGCCAGCAGCAAAGTGGCAGGGAGGGGATGTGGCTACACCTTC. Translation: CASSKVAGRGCGYTF.